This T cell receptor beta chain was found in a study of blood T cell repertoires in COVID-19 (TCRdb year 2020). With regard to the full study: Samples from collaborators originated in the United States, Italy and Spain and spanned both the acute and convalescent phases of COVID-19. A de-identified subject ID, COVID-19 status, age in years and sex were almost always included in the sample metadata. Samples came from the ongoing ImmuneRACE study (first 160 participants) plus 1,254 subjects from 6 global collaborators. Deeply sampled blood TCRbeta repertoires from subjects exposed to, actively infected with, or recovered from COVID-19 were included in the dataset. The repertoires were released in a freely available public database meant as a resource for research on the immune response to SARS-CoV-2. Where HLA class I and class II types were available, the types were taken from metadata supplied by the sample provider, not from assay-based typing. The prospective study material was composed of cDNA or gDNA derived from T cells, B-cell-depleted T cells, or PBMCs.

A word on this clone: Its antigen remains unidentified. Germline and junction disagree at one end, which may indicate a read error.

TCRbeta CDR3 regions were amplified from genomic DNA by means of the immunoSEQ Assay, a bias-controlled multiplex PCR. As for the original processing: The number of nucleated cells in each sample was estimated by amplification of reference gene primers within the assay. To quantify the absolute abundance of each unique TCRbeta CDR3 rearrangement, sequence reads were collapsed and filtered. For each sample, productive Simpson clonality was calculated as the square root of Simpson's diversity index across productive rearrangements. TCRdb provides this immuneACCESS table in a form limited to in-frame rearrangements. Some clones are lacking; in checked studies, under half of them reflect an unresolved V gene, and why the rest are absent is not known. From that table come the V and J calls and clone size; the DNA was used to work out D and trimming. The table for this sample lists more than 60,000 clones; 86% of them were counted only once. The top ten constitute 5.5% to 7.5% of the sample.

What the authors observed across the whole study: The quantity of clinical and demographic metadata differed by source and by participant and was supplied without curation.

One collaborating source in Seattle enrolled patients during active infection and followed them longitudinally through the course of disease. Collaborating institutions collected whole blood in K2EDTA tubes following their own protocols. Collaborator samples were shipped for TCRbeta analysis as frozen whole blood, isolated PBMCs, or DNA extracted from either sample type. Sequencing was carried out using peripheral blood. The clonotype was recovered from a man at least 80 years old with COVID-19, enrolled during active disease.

At the DNA level, the sequence is TGTGCCAGCAGCTCCAATAATTCACCCCTCCACTTT. Its coded protein is CASSSNNSPLHF. This chain joins TRBV7-9 to TRBJ1-6; the D gene assignment is ambiguous. The CDR3 runs 12 residues from the cysteine to the phenylalanine. Only CDR3 DNA is held: 36 bases, read in frame from base 1. The germline V gene (reference sequence) provides CDR1 SEHNR and CDR2 FQNEAQ.